Below are 25 T cell receptor beta chains sequenced from a single sample in a study of OX40 agonist ivuxolimab in advanced cancers. Data came from immunoSEQ multiplex PCR; TCRdb stores just in-frame clones and leaves some out. The profile covers fewer than 12,000 clones, with 79% appearing a single time and over 30% taken by the ten largest. The sequences come from CD4+ or CD8+ T cells sorted from blood, collected in a trial of the OX40 agonist ivuxolimab. These receptors were obtained from an adult with an advanced solid tumor such as melanoma, head and neck, liver or kidney cancer.

This chain joins TRBV5-4 and TRBJ2-7; the D gene is possibly TRBD2 (5 bases). Trimming removed 4 bases from V and 3 bases from J, with 23 bases in between. CDR3 size: 17 residues. Germline-derived CDR1 and CDR2 are SGHNT and YYREEE (reference sequence). The CDR3 region is CASSVNLGGGLIYEQYF. The CDR3, as DNA: TGTGCCAGCAGCGTAAATCTCGGAGGCGGCCTTATCTACGAGCAGTACTTC.

The chain links TRBV6-1 to TRBJ1-5; 7 bases line up with TRBD1. Germline assignment: CDR1 MNHNS and CDR2 SASEGT. V lost 6 bases, J lost 5 bases, and 10 bases stayed unmatched. This CDR3 has 15 residues. The CDR3 protein is CASSLADRNDQPQHF. Written as DNA, the CDR3 is TGTGCCAGCAGCTTAGCGGACAGGAACGATCAGCCCCAGCATTTT.

This clone was found a few times. This CDR3 is CASSQIEDTEAFF. The CDR3 DNA reads TGCGCCAGCAGCCAAATTGAGGACACTGAAGCTTTCTTT. The chain employs TRBV4-1 and TRBJ1-1; D is ambiguous. CDR1 MGHRA and CDR2 YSYEKL come from the germline V gene. V dropped 2 bases and J dropped 3 bases, with 7 bases sitting between them. The CDR3 extends over 13 amino acids.

This chain connects TRBV7-9 to TRBJ1-2, with TRBD1 matching 9 bases. Trimming cost V 5 bases and J 2 bases; bases outside gene matches: 9. The CDR3 is 16 amino acids. Germline assignment: CDR1 SEHNR and CDR2 FQNEAQ (reference sequence). In DNA form, the CDR3 reads TGTGCCAGCAGCCCTGTAACTGGGACAGGGAACTATGGCTACACCTTC. Translation: CASSPVTGTGNYGYTF.

The V call is TRBV4-3, the J call TRBJ1-5; no firm D call. The germline V and J ends were trimmed by 1 base and 0 bases, with 7 bases remaining between them. The germline V gene has CDR1 LGHNA and CDR2 YSLEER. The CDR3 totals 15 residues. CDR3 sequence reads: CASSQARFSNQPQHF. For the CDR3, the DNA is TGCGCCAGCAGCCAAGCTAGGTTTAGCAATCAGCCCCAGCATTTT.

The genes are TRBV7-9 and TRBJ2-7; 8 positions match TRBD2. Germline V gene data show CDR1 as SEHNR and CDR2 as FQNEAQ (reference sequence). This CDR3 has 14 residues. The V gene end was trimmed by 5 bases and the J gene end by 0 bases; junction bases not matched to a gene: 3. The CDR3 DNA sequence: TGTGCCAGCAGCCCCGCGGGGGGCTCCTACGAGCAGTACTTC. Its translation: CASSPAGGSYEQYF.

The sample holds a few counts of this clone. The rearrangement links TRBV19 to TRBJ2-3, with 9 bases matching TRBD1. The ends lost 1 base at V and 4 bases at J; junction bases unmatched: 0. The CDR3 is 14 amino acids. The V gene's germline CDR1 is LNHDA and CDR2 SQIVND (reference sequence). The CDR3 DNA reads TGTGCCAGTAGTATAGGACAGGGGGCAGATACGCAGTATTTT. Protein sequence: CASSIGQGADTQYF. The complete variable domain, with remaining parts taken from reference TRBV19 and TRBJ2-3, reads DGGITQSPKYLFRKEGQNVTLSCEQNLNHDAMYWYRQDPGQGLRLIYYSQIVNDFQKGDIAEGYSVSREKKESFPLTVTSAQKNPTAFYLCASSIGQGADTQYFGPGTRLTVL.

The genes are TRBV11-2 and TRBJ2-1, with D uncertain. Germline CDR1 and CDR2: SGHAT and FQNNGV. Trimming took 0 bases from V and 0 from J, leaving 9 bases between them. The CDR3 length is 16 residues. The CDR3 region is CASSLDKSLSYNEQFF. DNA for the CDR3: TGTGCCAGCAGCTTAGACAAGAGCCTCTCCTACAATGAGCAGTTCTTC.

This sequence joins TRBV11-2 and TRBJ2-5, with D possibly matching TRBD1 (6 bases). This CDR3 region has 14 residues. Germline CDR1 is SGHAT and CDR2 is FQNNGV. V was cut by 1 base and J by 13 bases, with 19 bases left in between. CDR3 nucleotides: TGTGCCAGCAGCTTAGGGACAGCCCTCGTCAACCCGTACTTC. It codes for CASSLGTALVNPYF.

This clone occurred once. This chain uses TRBV29-1 with TRBJ2-7, with a tentative D call TRBD2 (6 bases). The germline gives CDR1 SQVTM, CDR2 ANQGSEA. The CDR3 is made up of 11 amino acids. Trimming cost V 4 bases and J 3 bases, with 7 bases left between them. The CDR3 here is CSVARGYEQYF. The CDR3 region has the DNA TGCAGCGTTGCGCGGGGCTACGAGCAGTACTTC.

The V call is TRBV6-6, the J call TRBJ2-7; D ambiguous. The V end lost 0 bases, the J end lost 5 bases, and 2 bases lay between the germline ends. The CDR3 contains 11 residues. CDR1 and CDR2 (germline): MNHNY, SVGAGI (reference sequence). The CDR3 reads CASSYSDEQYF. Here the CDR3 DNA reads TGTGCCAGCAGTTACTCGGACGAGCAGTACTTC.

V usage is TRBV4-2 and J usage is TRBJ2-7; TRBD1 or TRBD2 may be the D gene (5 bases each). This CDR3 region has 14 residues. V lost 3 bases, J lost 2 bases, and 11 bases lay in between. Germline CDR1 reads LGHNA; CDR2 reads YNFKEQ. The CDR3: CASSHARETYEQYF. The CDR3 DNA reads as TGTGCCAGCAGCCATGCCAGGGAGACCTACGAGCAGTACTTC.

The chain is built from TRBV27 and TRBJ2-7; D is perhaps TRBD1 or TRBD2 (5 bases each). V was clipped by 4 bases and J by 3 bases, with 16 bases between them. There are 15 residues in the CDR3. Germline V lookup: CDR1 MNHEY, CDR2 SMNVEV (reference sequence). CDR3 loop: CASSSLQGVGYEQYF. CDR3 DNA: TGTGCCAGCAGTTCCCTGCAGGGAGTCGGCTACGAGCAGTACTTC.

V usage is TRBV7-8 and J usage is TRBJ2-7; tentatively, D is TRBD2 (5 bases). The CDR3 has 15 residues. V was cut by 3 bases and J by 6 bases, with 18 bases left in between. CDR1 and CDR2 from the germline V gene are SGHVS and FQNEAQ. CDR3 loop: CASSFAMVRDAEQYF. The CDR3 DNA follows: TGTGCCAGCAGCTTCGCTATGGTACGGGATGCCGAGCAGTACTTC.

CDR3 DNA sequence: TGTGCCAGCAGCTCCCGACTAGCGGGAGACTACAATGAGCAGTTCTTC. Protein product: CASSSRLAGDYNEQFF. The J gene is TRBJ2-1, the V gene TRBV7-3; 12 bases are shared with TRBD2. Germline V lookup: CDR1 SGHTA, CDR2 FQGTGA. With 4 bases clipped from V and 3 bases from J, the junction kept 4 bases outside the gene matches. The CDR3 has 16 amino acids.

Comments on this clone: The junction departs from the called germline gene at one end, perhaps through a read error. The chain employs TRBV15 and TRBJ2-7; 11 positions agree with TRBD1. Germline CDR1 LNHNV, CDR2 YYDKDF (reference sequence). The CDR3 has 15 amino acids. CDR3 bases: TGTGCCACCAGCGGAGAGGGGACAGGGGGATACGAGCAGTACTTC. This codes for CATSGEGTGGYEQYF. Full variable domain (outside the CDR3, taken from reference TRBV15 and TRBJ2-7): DAMVIQNPRYQVTQFGKPVTLSCSQTLNHNVMYWYQQKSSQAPKLLFHYYDKDFNNEADTPDNFQSRRPNTSFCFLDIRSPGLGDTAMYLCATSGEGTGGYEQYFGPGTRLTVT.

The CDR3 DNA follows: TGTGCCAGCAGCTTGATCACGGTCGTCAATGAGCAGTTCTTC. Its protein is CASSLITVVNEQFF. The chain uses TRBV5-6 and TRBJ2-1; D not resolved. Germline V gene lookup returns CDR1 SGHDT and CDR2 YYEEEE. The CDR3 spans 14 residues. V lost 1 base, J lost 6 bases, and 11 bases lay in between.

This chain connects TRBV30 to TRBJ2-1, with TRBD2 matching over 9 bases. The CDR3 loop spans 15 amino acids. J gave up 8 bases and V 0 bases, and 8 bases lay outside the gene matches. Germline assignment: CDR1 GTSNPN and CDR2 SVGIG (reference sequence). The CDR3 is CAWSVGASGNDEQFF. Written as DNA, the CDR3 is TGTGCCTGGAGTGTAGGGGCTAGCGGGAACGATGAGCAGTTCTTC.

The chain has TRBV29-1 and TRBJ2-7; 9 bases align to TRBD1. The CDR3 sequence is 13 residues long. V was clipped by 6 bases and J by 4 bases; unmatched bases: 7. Germline V lookup: CDR1 SQVTM, CDR2 ANQGSEA. As DNA, the CDR3 is TGCAGCGTCACACAGGGGGCCGGGTACGAGCAGTACTTC. Translation: CSVTQGAGYEQYF.

This clone was recorded only once. This chain links TRBV6-5 with TRBJ1-1; TRBD1 matches 7 bases. The V gene end was trimmed by 4 bases and the J gene end by 5 bases; junction bases not matched to a gene: 7. The CDR3 extends over 14 amino acids. Per the germline V gene, CDR1 is MNHEY and CDR2 is SVGAGI. CDR3 loop: CASSFTQGRTEAFF. The CDR3 nucleotides are TGTGCCAGCAGTTTCACACAGGGGCGAACTGAAGCTTTCTTT.

The chain is built from TRBV7-9 and TRBJ1-1; 7 nucleotides align to TRBD1. Losses at the gene ends were 5 bases for V and 1 base for J; bases not matched to a gene: 7. In germline, CDR1 is SEHNR, CDR2 FQNEAQ (reference sequence). CDR3 length: 15 amino acids. This CDR3 reads CASSLTGQENTEAFF. The CDR3, as DNA: TGTGCCAGCAGCCTTACAGGACAGGAGAACACTGAAGCTTTCTTT.

The chain is built from TRBV28 and TRBJ2-6, with D possibly TRBD2 on 6 matching bases. The ends were cut back, 5 bases at V and 0 bases at J, with 14 bases in the middle. The CDR3 length is 17 residues. The germline gives CDR1 MDHEN, CDR2 SYDVKM. The CDR3 DNA follows: TGTGCCAGCAGTCCCGGAGGGTTCGGCTCTGGGGCCAACGTCCTGACTTTC. This translates into CASSPGGFGSGANVLTF. Full variable domain (missing parts from reference TRBV28 and TRBJ2-6): DVKVTQSSRYLVKRTGEKVFLECVQDMDHENMFWYRQDPGLGLRLIYFSYDVKMKEKGDIPEGYSVSREKKERFSLILESASTNQTSMYLCASSPGGFGSGANVLTFGAGSRLTVL.

This clone was seen a handful of times. This chain uses TRBV6-5 with TRBJ1-2; D may be TRBD1 (5 bases). Per the germline V gene, CDR1 is MNHEY and CDR2 is SVGAGI. Trimming took off 2 bases at V and 5 bases at J, with 9 bases between the two ends. The CDR3 spans 13 residues. CDR3 loop: CASSYGGGYGYTF. In DNA, the CDR3 is TGTGCCAGCAGTTACGGTGGGGGGTATGGCTACACCTTC.

The chain couples TRBV18 to TRBJ1-2, with D unresolved. The CDR3 totals 14 residues. Germline-derived CDR1 and CDR2 are KGHSH and LQKENI. The V gene lost 1 base and the J gene lost 4 bases, with 10 bases spanning the gap. CDR3 region: CASSPLKGTYGYTF. As DNA, the CDR3 is TGTGCCAGCTCACCACTTAAGGGTACCTATGGCTACACCTTC.

The chain joins TRBV9 to TRBJ2-1, with 10 bases that match TRBD2. Germline assignment: CDR1 SGDLS and CDR2 YYNGEE. The CDR3 runs 16 residues. Trimming removed 1 base from V and 9 bases from J; junction bases left unmatched: 10. The DNA of the CDR3 is TGTGCCAGCAGCGTAAGACAGGGGACTAGCGTTGGTGAGCAGTTCTTC. It specifies CASSVRQGTSVGEQFF.